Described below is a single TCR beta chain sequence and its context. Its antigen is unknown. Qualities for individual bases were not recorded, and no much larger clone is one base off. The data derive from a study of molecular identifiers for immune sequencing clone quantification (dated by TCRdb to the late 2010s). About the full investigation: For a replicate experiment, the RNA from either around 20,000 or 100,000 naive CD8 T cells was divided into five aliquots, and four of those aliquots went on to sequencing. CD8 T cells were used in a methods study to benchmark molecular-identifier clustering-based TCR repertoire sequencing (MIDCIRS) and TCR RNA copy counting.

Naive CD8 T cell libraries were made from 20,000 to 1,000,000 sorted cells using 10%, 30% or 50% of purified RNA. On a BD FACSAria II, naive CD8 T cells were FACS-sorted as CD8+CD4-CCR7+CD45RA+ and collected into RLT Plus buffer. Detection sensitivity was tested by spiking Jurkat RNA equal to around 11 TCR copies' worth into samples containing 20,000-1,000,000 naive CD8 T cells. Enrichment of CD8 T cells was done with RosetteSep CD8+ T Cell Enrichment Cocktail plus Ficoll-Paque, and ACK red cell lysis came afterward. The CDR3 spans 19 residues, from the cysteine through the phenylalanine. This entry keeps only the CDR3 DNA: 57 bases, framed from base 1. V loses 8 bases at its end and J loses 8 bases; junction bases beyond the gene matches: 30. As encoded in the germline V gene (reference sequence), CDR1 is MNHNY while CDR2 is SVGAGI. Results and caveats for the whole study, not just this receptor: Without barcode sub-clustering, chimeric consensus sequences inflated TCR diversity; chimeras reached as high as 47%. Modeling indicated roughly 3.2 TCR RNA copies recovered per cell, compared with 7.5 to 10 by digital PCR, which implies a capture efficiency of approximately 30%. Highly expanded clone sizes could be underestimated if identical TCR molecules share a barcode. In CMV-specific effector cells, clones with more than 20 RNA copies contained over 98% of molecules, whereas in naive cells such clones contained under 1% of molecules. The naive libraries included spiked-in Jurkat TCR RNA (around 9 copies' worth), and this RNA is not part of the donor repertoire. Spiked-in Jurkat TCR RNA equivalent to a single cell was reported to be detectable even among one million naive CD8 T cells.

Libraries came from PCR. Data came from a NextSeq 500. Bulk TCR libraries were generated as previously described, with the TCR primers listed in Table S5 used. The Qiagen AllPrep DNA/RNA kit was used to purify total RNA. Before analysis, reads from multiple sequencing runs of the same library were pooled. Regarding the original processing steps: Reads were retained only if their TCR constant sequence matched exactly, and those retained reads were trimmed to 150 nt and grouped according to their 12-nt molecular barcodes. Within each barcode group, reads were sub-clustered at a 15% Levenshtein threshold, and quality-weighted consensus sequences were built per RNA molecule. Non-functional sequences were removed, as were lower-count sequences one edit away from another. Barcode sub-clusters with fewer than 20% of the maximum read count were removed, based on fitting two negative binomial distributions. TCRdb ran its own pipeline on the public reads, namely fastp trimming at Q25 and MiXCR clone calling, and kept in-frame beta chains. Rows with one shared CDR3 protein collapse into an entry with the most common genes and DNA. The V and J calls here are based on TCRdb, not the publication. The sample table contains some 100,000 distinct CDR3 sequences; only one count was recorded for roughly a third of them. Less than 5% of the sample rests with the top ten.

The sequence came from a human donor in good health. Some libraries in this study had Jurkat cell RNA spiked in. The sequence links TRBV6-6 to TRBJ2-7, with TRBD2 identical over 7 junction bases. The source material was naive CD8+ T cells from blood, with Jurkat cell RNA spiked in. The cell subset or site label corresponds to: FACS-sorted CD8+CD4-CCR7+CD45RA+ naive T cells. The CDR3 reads CASAPGISLAEGSWRKQYF. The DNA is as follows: TGTGCCAGCGCGCCAGGTATCAGTCTAGCGGAGGGGTCGTGGAGGAAGCAGTACTTC.